A selection of T cell receptor beta chains follows, all from one sample in a study of cytomegalovirus exposure and HLA in healthy donors. The method was immunoSEQ multiplex PCR; TCRdb's version includes in-frame clones alone and lacks a portion of them. The data show 150,000 or so clones, around 80% seen once. Material for sequencing was PBMCs. These receptors came from a man aged 35 to 55 in good health and CMV-seropositive. The CDR3 runs from the conserved cysteine through the conserved F or W. Each record gives: D gene, J gene, V gene, clone size, CDR3 protein, CDR3 DNA. D genes are given only for firm matches. Size values are once, few and many counts, or a class for expanded clones, and some rows have none.

- TRBJ2-3 TRBV7-9 - CASSSLLTAIDTQYF TGTGCCAGCAGCTCCCTTTTGACAGCCATAGATACGCAGTATTTT
- TRBJ2-5 TRBV5-6 - CASSPGPYGETQYF TGTGCCAGCAGCCCAGGCCCGTATGGAGAGACCCAGTACTTC
- TRBJ1-3 TRBV7-9 - CASSPVRSGGLGNTIYF TGTGCCAGCAGCCCAGTGAGGTCCGGGGGATTGGGAAACACCATATATTTT
TRBD1 TRBJ2-1 TRBV6-5 - CASGQGAPDYNEQFF TGTGCCAGTGGGCAGGGGGCGCCGGACTACAATGAGCAGTTCTTC
- TRBJ2-2 TRBV23-1 - CASSQSWTPNTGELFF TGCGCCAGCAGTCAATCGTGGACACCGAACACCGGGGAGCTGTTTTTT
- TRBJ1-4 TRBV5-8 - CASSPAGAPFNEKLFF TGTGCCAGCAGCCCGGCGGGGGCCCCCTTTAATGAAAAACTGTTTTTT
- TRBJ2-5 TRBV2 - CASCETVRETQYF TGTGCCAGCTGTGAAACAGTTCGGGAGACCCAGTACTTC
TRBD2 TRBJ2-7 TRBV11-1 - CASSLVGTSGQYF TGTGCCAGCAGCTTAGTCGGGACTAGCGGGCAGTACTTC
- TRBJ2-7 TRBV7-2 - CASSGRAYEQYF TGTGCCAGCAGCGGGCGGGCCTACGAGCAGTACTTC
TRBD1 TRBJ1-2 TRBV7-9 - CSSSLARDRGNYGYTF TGTTCCAGCAGCTTAGCGCGGGACAGGGGAAACTATGGCTACACCTTC
- TRBJ2-4 TRBV4-2 once CASSQELSRGETKNIQYF TGTGCCAGCAGCCAAGAATTGTCCAGGGGGGAAACCAAAAACATTCAGTACTTC
TRBD2 TRBJ2-5 TRBV9 - CASSGGELAGERGETQYF TGTGCCAGCAGCGGGGGGGAATTAGCGGGAGAGAGAGGAGAGACCCAGTACTTC
- TRBJ1-5 TRBV4-1 - CASSQEESNQPQHF TGCGCCAGCAGCCAAGAGGAGAGCAATCAGCCCCAGCATTTT
TRBD1 TRBJ1-2 TRBV19 few CASRDRGREDYGYTF TGTGCCAGTAGAGACAGGGGAAGGGAGGACTATGGCTACACCTTC
- TRBJ2-7 TRBV28 - CASSPGDSYEQYF TGTGCCAGCAGTCCAGGGGACTCCTACGAGCAGTACTTC
TRBD1 TRBJ2-3 TRBV6-6 - CASSYPGQGAADTQYF TGTGCCAGCAGTTACCCGGGACAGGGGGCCGCAGATACGCAGTATTTT